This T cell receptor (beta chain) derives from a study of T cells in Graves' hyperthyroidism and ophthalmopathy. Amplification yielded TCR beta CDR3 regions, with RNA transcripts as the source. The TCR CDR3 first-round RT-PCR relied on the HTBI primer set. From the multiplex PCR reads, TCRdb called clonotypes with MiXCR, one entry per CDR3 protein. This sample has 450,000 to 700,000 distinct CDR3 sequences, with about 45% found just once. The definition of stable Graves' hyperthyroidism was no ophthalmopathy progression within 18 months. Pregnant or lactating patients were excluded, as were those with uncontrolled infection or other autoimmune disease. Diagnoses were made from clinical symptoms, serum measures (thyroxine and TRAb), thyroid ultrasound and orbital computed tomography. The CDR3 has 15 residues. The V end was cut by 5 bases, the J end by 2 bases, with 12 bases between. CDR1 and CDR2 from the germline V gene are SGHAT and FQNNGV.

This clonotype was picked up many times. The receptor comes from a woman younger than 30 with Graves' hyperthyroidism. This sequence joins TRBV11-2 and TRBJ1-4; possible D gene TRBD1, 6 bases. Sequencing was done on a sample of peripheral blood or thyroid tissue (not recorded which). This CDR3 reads CASSRRTATNEKLFF. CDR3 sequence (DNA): TGTGCCAGCAGCCGTAGGACAGCCACTAATGAAAAACTGTTTTTT.